This T cell receptor beta chain was retrieved from a study of T-cell memory formation after mild COVID-19. In TCRdb, the 5' RACE reads were re-called with MiXCR into one record per CDR3 protein. The data show about 350,000 distinct CDR3 sequences, 20% to 25% seen once. Whole-study findings and limits: The appearance of some responding clones in pre-infection memory suggested that cross-reactive memory joined. Contracting CD4+ clones sat mainly in CM and EM; CD8+ in EMRA. In second-wave clones peaking day 37, SARS-CoV-2 specificity remained unconfirmed.

To note about this clonotype: Its antigen is not known.

In germline, CDR1 is SGHRS, CDR2 YFSETQ. V was clipped by 0 bases and J by 1 base, with 7 bases between them. This CDR3 spans 14 amino acids. Sequencing was carried out using PBMCs or a T cell subset sorted from them (not recorded which). The chain uses TRBV5-1 and TRBJ1-1; D is uncertain. The clonotype was recovered from a man aged 18 to 30 who had mild COVID-19 (a few samples of this study predate the infection). Cell type and time point are not known. In nucleotides, the CDR3 is TGCGCCAGCAGCTTGGTCCCGGGGAACACTGAAGCTTTCTTT. As protein: CASSLVPGNTEAFF.